These T cell receptor beta chains were read from a single sample in a study of cytomegalovirus exposure and HLA in healthy donors. Clones were read by immunoSEQ multiplex PCR, and TCRdb kept only the in-frame ones, dropping some. This sample's table has 150,000 to 200,000 clones. Source material: PBMCs. The receptor source for this set is an older woman in good health and CMV-seronegative. Both conserved end residues are part of each CDR3. Each record gives: D gene, V gene, CDR3 length, J gene, CDR3 DNA, CDR3 protein. D genes are given only for firm matches.

D gene: NA; V gene: TRBV15; CDR3 length: 17; J gene: TRBJ1-5; CDR3 DNA: TGTGCCACCAGCAGAGATGGCGGGAGGAATAACAATCAGCCCCAGCATTTT; CDR3 protein: CATSRDGGRNNNQPQHF
D gene: NA; V gene: TRBV4-3; CDR3 length: 16; J gene: TRBJ2-3; CDR3 DNA: TGCGCCAGCAGCCAAGGTCAGGGGATACGCACAGATACGCAGTATTTT; CDR3 protein: CASSQGQGIRTDTQYF
D gene: NA; V gene: TRBV9; CDR3 length: 15; J gene: TRBJ2-1; CDR3 DNA: TGTGCCAGCAGCGTCATCTCAGGAAACAACAATGAGCAGTTCTTC; CDR3 protein: CASSVISGNNNEQFF
D gene: TRBD2; V gene: TRBV5-5; CDR3 length: 17; J gene: TRBJ2-7; CDR3 DNA: TGTGCCAGCAGTTCAGGGAGGGGAACTGAAAGGTCCTACGAGCAGTACTTC; CDR3 protein: CASSSGRGTERSYEQYF
D gene: TRBD1; V gene: TRBV2; CDR3 length: 17; J gene: TRBJ1-4; CDR3 DNA: TGTGCCAGCCCATTTGCTGTACCGACAGGGTACAATGAAAAACTGTTTTTT; CDR3 protein: CASPFAVPTGYNEKLFF
D gene: NA; V gene: TRBV9; CDR3 length: 17; J gene: TRBJ2-1; CDR3 DNA: TGTGCCAGCAGCGCCAGCTCGCGGGGCAGCTCCTACAATGAGCAGTTCTTC; CDR3 protein: CASSASSRGSSYNEQFF
D gene: NA; V gene: TRBV6-5; CDR3 length: 15; J gene: TRBJ2-7; CDR3 DNA: TGTGCCAGCAGTTACGGTAGGGGGTGGTCCTACGAGCAGTACTTC; CDR3 protein: CASSYGRGWSYEQYF
D gene: NA; V gene: TRBV5-5; CDR3 length: 15; J gene: TRBJ1-2; CDR3 DNA: TGTGCCAGCAGCTTGGAGGGCGGGGCTGGCTATGGCTACACCTTC; CDR3 protein: CASSLEGGAGYGYTF
D gene: NA; V gene: TRBV25-1; CDR3 length: 15; J gene: TRBJ1-2; CDR3 DNA: TGTGCCAGCAGTCCCACTTTGGCACAGGGTAGCGGCTACACCTTC; CDR3 protein: CASSPTLAQGSGYTF
D gene: TRBD1; V gene: TRBV5-1; CDR3 length: 15; J gene: TRBJ1-3; CDR3 DNA: TGCGCCAGCAGCCCCGACAGGGAGACTGGAAACACCATATATTTT; CDR3 protein: CASSPDRETGNTIYF
D gene: TRBD1; V gene: TRBV5-8; CDR3 length: 17; J gene: TRBJ1-1; CDR3 DNA: TGTGCCAGCAGCTTATACGGGCAGGGGGCCCTTCGGACCGAAGCTTTCTTT; CDR3 protein: CASSLYGQGALRTEAFF
D gene: TRBD1; V gene: TRBV6-1; CDR3 length: 15; J gene: TRBJ2-7; CDR3 DNA: TGTGCCAGCAGTGAAGCACCGGGACAGGGCTACGAGCAGTACTTC; CDR3 protein: CASSEAPGQGYEQYF
D gene: TRBD1; V gene: TRBV19; CDR3 length: 14; J gene: TRBJ1-2; CDR3 DNA: TGTGCCAGTAGCCGGGGACAGCAAAACTATGGCTACACCTTC; CDR3 protein: CASSRGQQNYGYTF
D gene: NA; V gene: TRBV20-1; CDR3 length: 11; J gene: TRBJ1-4; CDR3 DNA: TGCAGTGCTAGAGTGTGGGGGCAACTGTTTTTT; CDR3 protein: CSARVWGQLFF
D gene: TRBD1; V gene: TRBV7-9; CDR3 length: 15; J gene: TRBJ2-1; CDR3 DNA: TGTGCCAGCAGCTTGGACAGGGGGAGGCCTAATGAGCAGTTCTTC; CDR3 protein: CASSLDRGRPNEQFF
D gene: TRBD2; V gene: TRBV30; CDR3 length: 15; J gene: TRBJ2-1; CDR3 DNA: TGTGCCTGGAGTCCGAGGACTAGCGGGAGCAATGAGCAGTTCTTC; CDR3 protein: CAWSPRTSGSNEQFF
D gene: TRBD2; V gene: TRBV13; CDR3 length: 16; J gene: TRBJ2-7; CDR3 DNA: TGTGCCAGCAGCTTCAGACTAGCGGGGGTACCTTACGAGCAGTACTTC; CDR3 protein: CASSFRLAGVPYEQYF
D gene: TRBD1; V gene: TRBV7-9; CDR3 length: 13; J gene: TRBJ2-7; CDR3 DNA: TGTGCCAGCAGCCGGCGGACAGGGACCGAGCAGTACTTC; CDR3 protein: CASSRRTGTEQYF
D gene: NA; V gene: TRBV2; CDR3 length: 15; J gene: TRBJ2-7; CDR3 DNA: TGTGCCAGCAACGGAGGCGGGAAAAACTCCTACGAGCAGTACTTC; CDR3 protein: CASNGGGKNSYEQYF
D gene: NA; V gene: TRBV14; CDR3 length: 14; J gene: TRBJ1-2; CDR3 DNA: TGTGCCAGCAGCCAAGATCGCCAGGGTATTGGCTACACCTTC; CDR3 protein: CASSQDRQGIGYTF
D gene: NA; V gene: TRBV5-5; CDR3 length: 14; J gene: TRBJ1-1; CDR3 DNA: TGTGCCAGCAGCCCTTGGACAGTTGGGACTGAAGCTTTCTTT; CDR3 protein: CASSPWTVGTEAFF
D gene: TRBD2; V gene: TRBV5-1; CDR3 length: 18; J gene: TRBJ2-3; CDR3 DNA: TGCGCCAGCAGCTTCGGGACTAGCGGGGGTGCTAGCACAGATACGCAGTATTTT; CDR3 protein: CASSFGTSGGASTDTQYF
D gene: TRBD2; V gene: TRBV13; CDR3 length: 17; J gene: TRBJ2-2; CDR3 DNA: TGTGCCAGCAGCAGGACTAGCGTGACCCCGAACACCGGGGAGCTGTTTTTT; CDR3 protein: CASSRTSVTPNTGELFF
D gene: NA; V gene: TRBV5-1; CDR3 length: 13; J gene: TRBJ1-1; CDR3 DNA: TGCGCCAGCAAAGCCCAAGAGGACACTGAAGCTTTCTTT; CDR3 protein: CASKAQEDTEAFF
D gene: TRBD2; V gene: TRBV19; CDR3 length: 19; J gene: TRBJ2-1; CDR3 DNA: TGTGCCAGTACCGGACACGGGACTAGCGGGGGTCTCTCCTACAATGAGCAGTTCTTC; CDR3 protein: CASTGHGTSGGLSYNEQFF
D gene: NA; V gene: TRBV9; CDR3 length: 15; J gene: TRBJ1-1; CDR3 DNA: TGTGCCAGCAGCGTAGCTAAAGGGGGGAACACTGAAGCTTTCTTT; CDR3 protein: CASSVAKGGNTEAFF
D gene: NA; V gene: TRBV5-4; CDR3 length: 19; J gene: TRBJ2-6; CDR3 DNA: TGTGCCAGCAGCGAGGTGACAGCGTGGATTAGCTCTGGGGCCAACGTCCTGACTTTC; CDR3 protein: CASSEVTAWISSGANVLTF
D gene: NA; V gene: TRBV5-6; CDR3 length: 13; J gene: TRBJ2-7; CDR3 DNA: TGTGCCAGCAGCTTGTTCCAGGGCTACGAGCAGTACTTC; CDR3 protein: CASSLFQGYEQYF
D gene: NA; V gene: TRBV15; CDR3 length: 13; J gene: TRBJ1-3; CDR3 DNA: TGTGCCACCAACGGAGGCTCTGGAAACACCATATATTTT; CDR3 protein: CATNGGSGNTIYF
D gene: TRBD1; V gene: TRBV7-3; CDR3 length: 16; J gene: TRBJ1-3; CDR3 DNA: TGTGCCAGCAGCCCCACAGGACAGGGGACTGGAAACACCATATATTTT; CDR3 protein: CASSPTGQGTGNTIYF